These 27 T cell receptor beta chains came from one sample sequenced in a study of blood T cell repertoires in COVID-19. Method: immunoSEQ multiplex PCR; TCRdb's copy keeps in-frame clones and lacks some. The table lists 150,000 to 200,000 clones, about 72% of them singletons, with about 18% in the top ten. The specimen sequenced was PBMCs or T cells enriched from blood (not recorded which). Receptors originate from a woman aged 50 to 65 who had recovered from COVID-19.

This chain joins TRBV9 and TRBJ2-5; unclear D gene. Germline V CDR1 and CDR2: SGDLS, YYNGEE. V was trimmed by 4 bases and J by 9 bases, leaving 16 bases between them. The CDR3 runs to 13 residues. CDR3 loop: CASSRTTGSAQYF. CDR3 DNA sequence: TGTGCCAGCAGCAGAACCACCGGTTCGGCCCAGTACTTC.

This clone occurred a few times. The genes are TRBV10-2 and TRBJ2-7; TRBD2 aligns across 7 bases. CDR1 and CDR2 (germline): WSHSY, SAAADI. J lost 3 bases, V lost 0 bases, and 2 bases had no gene match. The CDR3 spans 14 residues. The CDR3 loop is CASSESASGYEQYF. In nucleotides, the CDR3 is TGCGCCAGCAGTGAGTCCGCTAGCGGCTACGAGCAGTACTTC.

This clone was seen more than once but under ten times. The V gene is TRBV27, the J gene TRBJ2-1; the D gene is possibly TRBD2 (6 bases). Trimming removed 7 bases from V and 6 bases from J, with 19 bases in between. The CDR3 spans 15 residues. Germline V gene lookup returns CDR1 MNHEY and CDR2 SMNVEV (reference sequence). The CDR3 region is CASTPREFICNEQFF. The CDR3, as DNA: TGTGCCAGCACCCCACGGGAGTTCATCTGCAATGAGCAGTTCTTC.

V is TRBV5-1 and J is TRBJ2-1, with 10 bases identical to TRBD2. Germline trimming cut 0 bases from V and 6 bases from J; bases unmatched to any gene: 3. This CDR3 is built from 15 residues. Germline CDR1 and CDR2: SGHRS and YFSETQ. Written as DNA, the CDR3 is TGCGCCAGCAGCTTGGCGGCTAGCGGGAGCAATGAGCAGTTCTTC. Amino acid sequence: CASSLAASGSNEQFF.

CDR3 nucleotide sequence: TGTGCCAGCCGTGTGACAATCGCTTCACCCCTCCACTTT. It yields the protein CASRVTIASPLHF. The V gene is TRBV2, the J gene TRBJ1-6; D unresolved. The CDR3 totals 13 residues. In germline, CDR1 is SNHLY, CDR2 FYNNEI. V shed 8 bases and J shed 9 bases, with 14 bases lying between them.

This chain uses TRBV11-2 with TRBJ2-5; maybe TRBD1 (5 bases). Trimming took 2 bases from V and 2 from J, leaving 12 bases between them. This CDR3 spans 15 amino acids. CDR1 is SGHAT and CDR2 is FQNNGV in the germline V gene. The chain's CDR3 is CASSLTRVPQETQYF. CDR3 nucleotides: TGTGCCAGCAGCTTAACCAGGGTCCCACAAGAGACCCAGTACTTC.

To note about this clone: Relative to the germline gene, one junction end is altered; a read error may explain this. The V gene is TRBV19, the J gene TRBJ1-3; possible D gene TRBD1, 5 bases. The CDR3 is made up of 11 amino acids. Germline values: CDR1 LNHDA, CDR2 SQIVND (reference sequence). The CDR3 DNA is TGTGCCAGTACCTCCGGGGGAGGGCCCACCTTT. Translated, it gives CASTSGGGPTF.

Turning to this clone: This sample also contains other DNA sequences that code for the same CDR3. The chain is built from TRBV5-1 and TRBJ1-3; 8 nucleotides align to TRBD1. Per the germline V gene, CDR1 is SGHRS and CDR2 is YFSETQ. The CDR3 contains 15 residues. V lost 3 bases, J lost 0 bases, and 2 bases stayed unmatched. CDR3 coding DNA: TGCGCCAGCAGCTCGACAGGGGACTCTGGAAACACCATATATTTT. It is translated as CASSSTGDSGNTIYF. Full variable domain (outside the CDR3, taken from reference TRBV5-1 and TRBJ1-3): KAGVTQTPRYLIKTRGQQVTLSCSPISGHRSVSWYQQTPGQGLQFLFEYFSETQRNKGNFPGRFSGRQFSNSRSEMNVSTLELGDSALYLCASSSTGDSGNTIYFGEGSWLTVV.

This chain links TRBV2 with TRBJ2-3, with 8 bases that match TRBD2. V dropped 4 bases and J dropped 0; count of bases not matched to a gene: 6. This CDR3 is built from 16 residues. CDR1 is SNHLY, CDR2 FYNNEI, per germline. CDR3 sequence (DNA): TGTGCCAGCAGTGGAGGCGCGGGAGGAAGCACAGATACGCAGTATTTT. Its protein is CASSGGAGGSTDTQYF. Filled out from reference TRBV2 and TRBJ2-3, the complete variable domain reads EPEVTQTPSHQVTQMGQEVILRCVPISNHLYFYWYRQILGQKVEFLVSFYNNEISEKSEIFDDQFSVERPDGSNFTLKIRSTKLEDSAMYFCASSGGAGGSTDTQYFGPGTRLTVL.

This clone was observed a single time. The chain links TRBV28 to TRBJ1-2; no firm D call. The V and J ends lost 2 bases and 8 bases respectively, with 9 bases between them. This CDR3 comprises 12 residues. CDR1 is MDHEN and CDR2 is SYDVKM in the germline V gene. CDR3 DNA: TGTGCCAGCAGTTTAGTTTCTAGGGGCTACACCTTC. Protein sequence: CASSLVSRGYTF.

DNA of the CDR3: TGTGCCAGTAGTGGGGACTGGGCTAATCAGCCCCAGCATTTT. Translated: CASSGDWANQPQHF. The chain has TRBV19 and TRBJ1-5, with D tentatively TRBD1 (5 bases). This CDR3 has 14 amino acids. V was trimmed by 5 bases and J by 4 bases, leaving 12 bases between them. Germline CDR1 and CDR2: LNHDA and SQIVND (reference sequence). Full variable domain (rest looked up from reference TRBV19 and TRBJ1-5): DGGITQSPKYLFRKEGQNVTLSCEQNLNHDAMYWYRQDPGQGLRLIYYSQIVNDFQKGDIAEGYSVSREKKESFPLTVTSAQKNPTAFYLCASSGDWANQPQHFGDGTRLSIL.

V usage is TRBV27 and J usage is TRBJ1-5, with D perhaps matching TRBD1 (5 bases). The length of the CDR3 is 15 residues. V was shortened by 7 bases and J by 2 bases, with 15 bases between the two germline ends. Germline CDR1 reads MNHEY; CDR2 reads SMNVEV (reference sequence). Here the CDR3 reads CASNPGGGGNQPQHF. In DNA, the CDR3 is TGTGCCAGCAACCCCGGGGGGGGAGGCAATCAGCCCCAGCATTTT.

The chain is built from TRBV7-2 and TRBJ1-2; D is uncertain. The length of the CDR3 is 12 residues. V was pared by 10 bases and J by 10 bases, with 19 bases between. Germline V gene lookup returns CDR1 SGHTA and CDR2 FQGNSA. The CDR3 loop is CATANPPIHYTF. Here the CDR3 DNA reads TGTGCCACCGCTAATCCCCCTATCCACTACACCTTC.

Only a few counts were recorded for this clone. The V call is TRBV19, the J call TRBJ1-5; D perhaps matches TRBD1 (5 bases). Germline loops: CDR1 LNHDA, CDR2 SQIVND (reference sequence). V lost 8 bases and J 0 bases, leaving 11 bases between the germline ends. There are 14 residues in the CDR3. CDR3: CASGAAYSNQPQHF. DNA for the CDR3: TGTGCCAGTGGGGCCGCTTATAGCAATCAGCCCCAGCATTTT.

This clone was seen more than once but under ten times. This chain uses TRBV28 with TRBJ2-5, with 9 bases fitting TRBD2. J gave up 3 bases and V 6 bases, and 11 bases lay outside the gene matches. The CDR3 length is 16 residues. Germline V gene lookup returns CDR1 MDHEN and CDR2 SYDVKM. DNA of the CDR3: TGTGCCAGCAGACCCGGACTAGCGCTAAAAAAAGAGACCCAGTACTTC. Its protein product is CASRPGLALKKETQYF. Combining the CDR3 with reference TRBV28 and TRBJ2-5 gives the whole variable domain DVKVTQSSRYLVKRTGEKVFLECVQDMDHENMFWYRQDPGLGLRLIYFSYDVKMKEKGDIPEGYSVSREKKERFSLILESASTNQTSMYLCASRPGLALKKETQYFGPGTRLLVL.

This clone occurred a few times. The chain has TRBV4-1 and TRBJ2-5, with D unresolved. The V end was cut by 0 bases, the J end by 3 bases, with 5 bases between. This CDR3 region has 13 residues. Germline V lookup: CDR1 MGHRA, CDR2 YSYEKL. The CDR3 DNA reads TGCGCCAGCAGCCAAGAACGAGAAGAGACCCAGTACTTC. Translating it yields CASSQEREETQYF.

With regard to this clone: This specimen includes other DNA sequences encoding the same CDR3. The rearrangement joins TRBV4-2 to TRBJ1-5, with no clear D. This CDR3 comprises 15 residues. Trimming took 1 base from V and 2 from J, leaving 9 bases between them. The germline V gene encodes CDR1 LGHNA and CDR2 YNFKEQ. The CDR3 here is CASSQVRGGNQPQHF. The CDR3 nucleotides are TGTGCCAGCAGCCAAGTTCGGGGAGGCAATCAGCCCCAGCATTTT.

The chain couples TRBV5-8 to TRBJ2-3, with D uncertain. The CDR3 extends over 16 amino acids. V was cut by 7 bases and J by 1 base, with 19 bases left in between. The V gene's germline CDR1 is SGHTS and CDR2 YDEGEE. The CDR3 loop is CASGNRDQYRTDTQYF. The CDR3 nucleotides are TGTGCCAGCGGCAACAGAGATCAATACCGCACAGATACGCAGTATTTT.

The chain is built from TRBV3-1 (or the pseudogene TRBV3-2) and TRBJ1-1; perhaps TRBD1 as D (5 bases). This CDR3 is built from 14 residues. Germline CDR1 LGHDT, CDR2 YNNKEL (reference sequence). Trimming stripped 2 bases from V and 7 bases from J, with 14 bases between. DNA for the CDR3: TGTGCCAGCAGCCAATTAAGTGGGGGGGATGAAGCTTTCTTT. This codes for CASSQLSGGDEAFF.

The V gene is TRBV12-3 or TRBV12-4, the J gene TRBJ1-2, with D perhaps TRBD1 (6 bases). CDR3 size: 13 residues. V lost 4 bases and J lost 8, with 14 bases in between. The CDR3 sequence is CASSSQGWGGYTF. CDR3 sequence (DNA): TGTGCCAGCAGTTCACAGGGTTGGGGCGGCTACACCTTC.

The chain uses TRBV27 and TRBJ2-2, with 7 bases identical to TRBD1. The V gene's germline CDR1 is MNHEY and CDR2 SMNVEV (reference sequence). CDR3 length: 16 residues. V shed 10 bases and J 4 bases; nucleotides not matched to a gene: 15. CDR3 DNA sequence: TGTGCCACCTCCAAGGACAGGTTACCAACCACCGGGGAGCTGTTTTTT. It is translated as CATSKDRLPTTGELFF.

This chain joins TRBV6-2 or TRBV6-3 and TRBJ2-3; D gene ambiguous. The germline V gene encodes CDR1 MNHEY and CDR2 SVGEGT. The V end lost 3 bases, the J end lost 3 bases, and 13 bases lay between the germline ends. CDR3 size: 15 residues. The CDR3 reads CASSYSSRQTDTQYF. The CDR3 coding sequence is TGTGCCAGCAGTTATTCGTCCAGGCAGACAGATACGCAGTATTTT.

The V gene is TRBV5-1, the J gene TRBJ2-2; tentative D call: TRBD2 (5 bases). The CDR3 is made up of 16 amino acids. Looked up from germline, CDR1 is SGHRS and CDR2 is YFSETQ. Trimming removed 4 bases at V and 0 bases at J, with 13 bases between. The CDR3 loop reads CASSLGSRANTGELFF. DNA for the CDR3: TGCGCCAGCAGCCTAGGGTCGCGGGCGAACACCGGGGAGCTGTTTTTT.

The rearrangement links TRBV29-1 to TRBJ2-1; 13 bases agree with TRBD2. In germline, CDR1 is SQVTM, CDR2 ANQGSEA. V lost 8 bases and J lost 7; bases outside the gene matches: 8. There are 14 residues in the CDR3. The CDR3 reads CSFSTSGRRNEQFF. CDR3 nucleotide sequence: TGCAGCTTTTCGACTAGCGGGAGGAGGAATGAGCAGTTCTTC.

The V and J genes are TRBV7-2 and TRBJ2-3; D is unresolved. Trimming took off 4 bases at V and 4 bases at J, with 9 bases between the two ends. There are 13 residues in the CDR3. Germline loops: CDR1 SGHTA, CDR2 FQGNSA. The CDR3 region is CASSSELPDTQYF. The CDR3 DNA reads as TGTGCCAGCAGCTCCGAACTGCCAGATACGCAGTATTTT.

V gene TRBV19 combines with J gene TRBJ2-1; 10 bases fit TRBD2. Germline loops: CDR1 LNHDA, CDR2 SQIVND (reference sequence). CDR3 length equals 15 residues. Losses at the gene ends were 6 bases for V and 5 bases for J; bases not matched to a gene: 7. CDR3 loop: CASSLWTSGNNEQFF. CDR3 in DNA: TGTGCCAGTAGCCTCTGGACTAGCGGCAACAATGAGCAGTTCTTC.

The chain recombines TRBV5-6 with TRBJ2-1, with TRBD1 as a possible D gene (5 bases). V lost 4 bases and J 7 bases, leaving 12 bases between the germline ends. Germline V CDR1 and CDR2: SGHDT, YYEEEE. The CDR3 covers 13 residues. The CDR3 region has the DNA TGTGCCAGCAGCCCGGACCAGGGAAATGAGCAGTTCTTC. Its protein product is CASSPDQGNEQFF.